The next 29 T cell receptor beta chains were all read from a single sample in a study of OX40 agonist ivuxolimab in advanced cancers. Profiling relied on immunoSEQ multiplex PCR, and the TCRdb table lists in-frame clones only, not all of them. The sample records over 40,000 clones, 87% being singletons. This material consisted of CD4+ or CD8+ T cells sorted from blood, taken in a trial of the OX40 agonist ivuxolimab. Every receptor here comes from an adult with an advanced solid tumor such as melanoma, head and neck, liver or kidney cancer.

This clone was picked up one time. This chain connects TRBV11-2 to TRBJ1-1, with a weak D call TRBD1 (5 bases). CDR1 and CDR2 (germline): SGHAT, FQNNGV. The CDR3 contains 13 residues. The germline V and J ends were trimmed by 1 base and 3 bases, with 6 bases remaining between them. CDR3 nucleotides: TGTGCCAGCAGCTTAGGACAGCACACTGAAGCTTTCTTT. Amino acids: CASSLGQHTEAFF.

A few counts support this clone. J is TRBJ2-1 and V is TRBV2; D remains ambiguous. CDR3 size: 12 residues. The V end was cut by 4 bases, the J end by 3 bases, with 4 bases between. Germline lookup yields CDR1 SNHLY and CDR2 FYNNEI. The chain's CDR3 is CASSGYYNEQFF. CDR3 sequence (DNA): TGTGCCAGCAGTGGGTACTACAATGAGCAGTTCTTC.

V is TRBV2 and J is TRBJ1-2, with D tentatively TRBD1 (6 bases). The CDR3 is 17 residues long. From germline, CDR1 is SNHLY and CDR2 FYNNEI. Trimming pared 6 bases from V and 4 bases from J, leaving 24 bases between. The CDR3 spells CASSSPGTPSRGYGYTF. CDR3 in DNA: TGTGCCAGCAGCTCCCCGGGGACACCTTCACGCGGCTATGGCTACACCTTC.

The J gene is TRBJ2-7, the V gene TRBV5-4; D unclear. CDR1 and CDR2 (germline): SGHNT, YYREEE (reference sequence). This CDR3 spans 13 amino acids. V was trimmed by 0 bases and J by 3 bases, leaving 7 bases between them. DNA of the CDR3: TGTGCCAGCAGCTTGGACGGACGCTACGAGCAGTACTTC. It specifies CASSLDGRYEQYF.

CDR3 coding DNA: TGTGCCAGCAGTGAAGCGCGGAGTATCCGGCCCCAGCATTTT. It encodes CASSEARSIRPQHF. V is TRBV6-1 and J is TRBJ1-5, with D uncertain. CDR1 is MNHNS, CDR2 SASEGT, per germline. V was shortened by 0 bases and J by 9 bases, with 12 bases between the two germline ends. This CDR3 comprises 14 residues.

The chain is built from TRBV7-3 and TRBJ2-1; 9 positions agree with TRBD2. This CDR3 comprises 17 residues. Losses at the gene ends were 0 bases for V and 9 bases for J; bases not matched to a gene: 12. Germline values: CDR1 SGHTA, CDR2 FQGTGA. CDR3 sequence: CASSLTLLSGRNGEQFF. The DNA of the CDR3 is TGTGCCAGCAGCTTAACCCTTCTTAGCGGGAGAAATGGTGAGCAGTTCTTC. Combining the CDR3 with reference TRBV7-3 and TRBJ2-1 gives the whole variable domain GAGVSQTPSNKVTEKGKYVELRCDPISGHTALYWYRQSLGQGPEFLIYFQGTGAADDSGLPNDRFFAVRPEGSVSTLKIQRTERGDSAVYLCASSLTLLSGRNGEQFFGPGTRLTVL.

This clone occurred a few times. The rearrangement joins TRBV9 to TRBJ1-3; D unresolved. CDR1 SGDLS and CDR2 YYNGEE come from the germline V gene. Trimming cost V 0 bases and J 3 bases, with 7 bases left between them. The CDR3 consists of 14 residues. The DNA for the CDR3 is TGTGCCAGCAGCGTAGAGGGTTTTGGAAACACCATATATTTT. This translates into CASSVEGFGNTIYF.

J is TRBJ1-1 and V is TRBV18, with 9 bases that match TRBD1. V dropped 3 bases and J dropped 4; count of bases not matched to a gene: 0. This CDR3 has 13 residues. Germline V gives CDR1 KGHSH, CDR2 LQKENI. The CDR3 nucleotides are TGTGCCAGCTCACCGGACAGGGGCACTGAAGCTTTCTTT. It codes for CASSPDRGTEAFF.

J is TRBJ2-3 and V is TRBV19, with D perhaps matching TRBD1 (6 bases). V was trimmed by 4 bases and J by 2 bases, leaving 7 bases between them. The CDR3 loop spans 13 amino acids. The germline gives CDR1 LNHDA, CDR2 SQIVND (reference sequence). The CDR3 region has the DNA TGTGCCAGTAGTAACAGGGACACAGATACGCAGTATTTT. It yields the protein CASSNRDTDTQYF. Variable domain in full (rest from reference TRBV19 and TRBJ2-3): DGGITQSPKYLFRKEGQNVTLSCEQNLNHDAMYWYRQDPGQGLRLIYYSQIVNDFQKGDIAEGYSVSREKKESFPLTVTSAQKNPTAFYLCASSNRDTDTQYFGPGTRLTVL.

The V call is TRBV28, the J call TRBJ1-4; D is undetermined. The CDR3 runs 14 residues. Germline lookup yields CDR1 MDHEN and CDR2 SYDVKM. V was trimmed by 5 bases and J by 5 bases, leaving 12 bases between them. The CDR3 is CASSGYRRNEKLFF. Here the CDR3 DNA reads TGTGCCAGCAGTGGCTACCGACGAAATGAAAAACTGTTTTTT.

The rearrangement uses TRBV30 and TRBJ1-5; TRBD1 matches at 7 bases. This CDR3 is built from 16 residues. Losses at the gene ends were 1 base for V and 1 base for J; bases not matched to a gene: 7. Per germline, CDR1 GTSNPN and CDR2 SVGIG (reference sequence). CDR3 nucleotides: TGTGCCTGGAGTGCGGCAGGGGGGAGGAGCAATCAGCCCCAGCATTTT. Translating gives CAWSAAGGRSNQPQHF.

This chain connects TRBV28 to TRBJ2-7; 14 positions agree with TRBD2. Germline-derived CDR1 and CDR2 are MDHEN and SYDVKM. The CDR3 sequence is 16 residues long. Trimming removed 4 bases from V and 5 bases from J; junction bases left unmatched: 7. CDR3 in DNA: TGTGCCAGCAGTTCCGCCGGGACTAGCGGGAGACACGAGCAGTACTTC. This encodes CASSSAGTSGRHEQYF.

CDR3 nucleotide sequence: TGTGCCAGCAGAATTCGAGGACAGGGGGCCCACGAGCAGTACTTC. As protein: CASRIRGQGAHEQYF. The chain has TRBV28 and TRBJ2-5; 11 bases fit TRBD1. The J call may be mistaken, given a closer DNA end match to TRBJ2-7. Germline lookup yields CDR1 MDHEN and CDR2 SYDVKM. The CDR3 runs to 15 residues.

V usage is TRBV19 and J usage is TRBJ2-5, with no clear D. Germline V lookup: CDR1 LNHDA, CDR2 SQIVND (reference sequence). The ends were cut back, 4 bases at V and 3 bases at J, with 6 bases in the middle. This CDR3 contains 12 residues. Written as DNA, the CDR3 is TGTGCCAGTAGTAGGAGAAAAGAGACCCAGTACTTC. As protein: CASSRRKETQYF.

Details on this clone: A much larger clone differs from this one at a single base, so this may be a read error. The sample contains more than one DNA sequence encoding this CDR3. The chain couples TRBV6-5 to TRBJ2-7; either TRBD1 or TRBD2 may supply D (5 bases each). The germline V gene has CDR1 MNHEY and CDR2 SVGAGI. The CDR3 runs to 14 residues. The CDR3 protein is CASSYYAGTYEQYF. The CDR3 coding sequence is TGTGCCAGCAGTTACTATGCAGGGACCTACGAGCAATACTTC.

The chain uses TRBV13 and TRBJ2-4, with D possibly being TRBD1 (6 bases). Trimming removed 2 bases from V and 8 bases from J, with 7 bases in between. The CDR3 loop spans 12 amino acids. Germline V gene sequence: CDR1 PRHDT, CDR2 FYEKMQ (reference sequence). For the CDR3, the DNA is TGTGCCAGCAGCTTAACAGGGCACATTCAGTACTTC. Residues: CASSLTGHIQYF.

This clone has a handful of counts. The gene calls are TRBV6-5 and TRBJ2-7; D is uncertain. V was cut by 6 bases and J by 3 bases, with 6 bases left in between. CDR3 length: 11 amino acids. Germline CDR1 MNHEY, CDR2 SVGAGI. The CDR3 loop reads CASSRHYEQYF. The CDR3 nucleotides are TGTGCCAGCAGCCGCCACTACGAGCAGTACTTC.

V usage is TRBV29-1 and J usage is TRBJ2-3; D remains unclear. Germline assignment: CDR1 SQVTM and CDR2 ANQGSEA. The CDR3 consists of 12 residues. V lost 0 bases, J lost 4 bases, and 5 bases lay in between. This CDR3 is CSVEDSADTQYF. The CDR3 nucleotides are TGCAGCGTTGAAGATTCCGCAGATACGCAGTATTTT.

The chain combines TRBV28 with TRBJ1-6; 8 bases map to TRBD1. Looked up from germline, CDR1 is MDHEN and CDR2 is SYDVKM. The CDR3 runs to 16 residues. J was trimmed by 10 bases and V by 6 bases; bases with no gene match: 14. The CDR3 coding sequence is TGTGCCAGCAGACTATCAGGGGGCGAGCGACGGTCACCCCTCCACTTT. Protein product: CASRLSGGERRSPLHF.

The chain joins TRBV27 to TRBJ1-1; possibly TRBD1 for D (6 bases). This CDR3 region has 16 residues. Germline CDR1 reads MNHEY; CDR2 reads SMNVEV (reference sequence). V was shortened by 6 bases and J by 0 bases, with 17 bases between the two germline ends. The CDR3: CASSPWGGRMNTEAFF. The CDR3 DNA follows: TGTGCCAGCAGCCCCTGGGGGGGGCGCATGAACACTGAAGCTTTCTTT.

The sample holds one count of this clone. This rearrangement joins TRBV7-2 to TRBJ2-7; TRBD2 agrees at 11 bases. With V trimmed by 1 base and J by 7 bases, 9 bases remained unmatched. CDR1 and CDR2 (germline): SGHTA, FQGNSA. The CDR3 contains 16 residues. The CDR3 loop reads CASSLEGTSGRWEQYF. The CDR3 DNA reads as TGTGCCAGCAGCTTAGAGGGGACTAGCGGCCGTTGGGAGCAGTACTTC.

The chain recombines TRBV7-2 with TRBJ1-2; 9 bases agree with TRBD1. Losses at the gene ends were 3 bases for V and 7 bases for J; bases not matched to a gene: 9. The germline V gene has CDR1 SGHTA and CDR2 FQGNSA. This CDR3 is 15 amino acids long. CDR3 sequence: CASSFFMGQGGGYTF. CDR3 sequence (DNA): TGTGCCAGCAGCTTCTTTATGGGACAGGGCGGTGGCTACACCTTC.

The chain is built from TRBV9 and TRBJ2-7; D unclear. Germline V gene data show CDR1 as SGDLS and CDR2 as YYNGEE. V gave up 4 bases and J gave up 6 bases, with 11 bases separating them. CDR3 length equals 12 residues. The CDR3 sequence: CASSSQRGEQYF. CDR3 bases: TGTGCCAGCAGCTCTCAGCGCGGCGAGCAGTACTTC.

The chain carries TRBV15 and TRBJ2-2, with unresolved D. Germline V gene sequence: CDR1 LNHNV, CDR2 YYDKDF (reference sequence). The CDR3 extends over 16 amino acids. V was cut by 0 bases and J by 0 bases, with 8 bases left in between. This CDR3 reads CATSRESSPNTGELFF. The DNA for the CDR3 is TGTGCCACCAGCAGAGAGAGTTCTCCGAACACCGGGGAGCTGTTTTTT.

V and J are TRBV1 and TRBJ2-1; the listed D gene, TRBD2, was not tested against the DNA. TRBV1 is assigned pseudogene status. This CDR3 is built from 20 residues. In DNA form, the CDR3 reads TGCACCAGCAGCCAAGATCGGGTACGAGAGGCGGGAGCCCCCTACAATGAGCAGTTCTTC. As protein: CTSSQDRVREAGAPYNEQFF.

The V call is TRBV4-1, the J call TRBJ1-1, with TRBD1 matching 7 bases. The germline V gene has CDR1 MGHRA and CDR2 YSYEKL. The CDR3 has 14 residues. V shed 2 bases and J 8 bases; nucleotides not matched to a gene: 8. In DNA form, the CDR3 reads TGCGCCAGCAGCCAAAAGGGAGGGGGCGGGGAAGCTTTCTTT. Translating gives CASSQKGGGGEAFF.

The chain links TRBV19 to TRBJ1-5, with D maybe TRBD1 (5 bases). V was clipped by 6 bases and J by 4 bases, with 22 bases between them. This CDR3 has 17 amino acids. Germline CDR1 and CDR2: LNHDA and SQIVND (reference sequence). CDR3 region: CASRVGPGSPSNQPQHF. In nucleotides, the CDR3 is TGTGCCAGTAGGGTGGGGCCAGGAAGTCCCTCAAATCAGCCCCAGCATTTT.

The count of this clone is one. The chain carries TRBV6-5 and TRBJ2-7; 11 nucleotides agree with TRBD2. In germline, CDR1 is MNHEY, CDR2 SVGAGI. Unmatched junction bases numbered 6, after V lost 6 bases and J lost 2 bases. The CDR3 is made up of 15 amino acids. The CDR3 spells CASSPASGRTYEQYF. The CDR3 DNA reads as TGTGCCAGCAGCCCGGCTAGCGGGAGGACCTACGAGCAGTACTTC.

The chain recombines TRBV27 with TRBJ1-1, with D possibly being TRBD1 (6 bases). V was shortened by 5 bases and J by 8 bases, with 12 bases between the two germline ends. CDR3 length equals 12 residues. Germline CDR1 reads MNHEY; CDR2 reads SMNVEV (reference sequence). The CDR3 sequence: CASSLTGKEAFF. CDR3 coding DNA: TGTGCCAGCAGTCTAACAGGGAAAGAAGCTTTCTTT.